The 25 T cell receptor beta chains listed next were all sequenced from one sample in a study of shared clonotypes between healthy human individuals. Produced via immunoSEQ multiplex PCR; TCRdb's table is partial and in-frame only. The data show about 590,000 clones, with around 95% seen just once and 0.085% to 0.11% held by the top ten. CD45RO-negative, CCR7-positively selected cells formed the naive CD8 fraction, excluding terminally differentiated effector memory CD45RA+ cells. Sample: naive CD8+ T cells sorted from blood. These receptors were taken from a woman aged 25 to 39 in good health.

The V gene is TRBV6-1, the J gene TRBJ2-7, with TRBD2 as a possible D gene (7 bases). Germline loops: CDR1 MNHNS, CDR2 SASEGT. Trimming stripped 3 bases from V and 3 bases from J, with 15 bases between. The CDR3 is 15 amino acids. CDR3 DNA: TGTGCCAGCAGTGATGGGAGGGGACATCACTACGAGCAGTACTTC. The encoded protein is CASSDGRGHHYEQYF.

The rearrangement uses TRBV5-4 and TRBJ1-4, with D unresolved. CDR1 is SGHNT, CDR2 YYREEE, per germline (reference sequence). The V and J ends lost 1 base and 0 bases respectively, with 10 bases between them. The length of the CDR3 is 16 residues. This CDR3 reads CASSLSGSPTNEKLFF. CDR3 nucleotides: TGTGCCAGCAGCTTGAGTGGTTCCCCAACTAATGAAAAACTGTTTTTT.

The gene calls are TRBV2 and TRBJ1-5; D may be TRBD1 (5 bases). V lost 6 bases and J lost 3, with 30 bases in between. The CDR3 contains 20 residues. Germline CDR1 SNHLY, CDR2 FYNNEI. The CDR3 loop reads CASSRSYKHRDGQNNQPQHF. CDR3 in DNA: TGTGCCAGCAGCCGCTCATACAAACACCGGGACGGTCAAAACAATCAGCCCCAGCATTTT.

CDR3 residues: CASSQPGVRTEAFF. The CDR3 bases are TGTGCCAGCAGCCAACCAGGGGTAAGGACTGAAGCTTTCTTT. The J gene is TRBJ1-1, the V gene TRBV13; D might be TRBD1 (6 bases). Germline V gene sequence: CDR1 PRHDT, CDR2 FYEKMQ (reference sequence). The V and J ends lost 5 bases and 5 bases respectively, with 15 bases between them. There are 14 residues in the CDR3.

The V and J genes are TRBV27 and TRBJ2-1; 11 bases are shared with TRBD2. Germline CDR1 is MNHEY and CDR2 is SMNVEV (reference sequence). The ends lost 3 bases at V and 8 bases at J; junction bases unmatched: 6. CDR3 length equals 15 residues. CDR3 region: CASSFQLAGVYEQFF. The CDR3 DNA is TGTGCCAGCAGTTTCCAACTAGCGGGAGTGTATGAGCAGTTCTTC.

This clone has just a few counts. V gene TRBV13 combines with J gene TRBJ1-2, with 10 nucleotides matching TRBD1. V lost 5 bases and J lost 8; bases outside the gene matches: 8. CDR3 length: 14 residues. CDR1 PRHDT and CDR2 FYEKMQ come from the germline V gene (reference sequence). CDR3 in amino acids: CASSEGQGGFGYTF. CDR3 DNA sequence: TGTGCCAGCAGCGAAGGACAGGGGGGTTTCGGCTACACCTTC.

This chain connects TRBV29-1 to TRBJ2-7, with 8 bases identical to TRBD2. The germline gives CDR1 SQVTM, CDR2 ANQGSEA. The CDR3 runs 11 residues. With 7 bases clipped from V and 7 bases from J, the junction kept 6 bases outside the gene matches. As DNA, the CDR3 is TGCAGCGCCCAACGGGGGGGAGAGCAGTACTTC. Translated: CSAQRGGEQYF.

Concerning this clone itself: Additional DNA sequences in this sample encode the identical CDR3. The chain couples TRBV27 to TRBJ2-7; no reliable D call. Germline CDR1 is MNHEY and CDR2 is SMNVEV (reference sequence). This CDR3 spans 10 amino acids. Trimming shortened V by 8 bases and J by 5 bases, and 7 bases separated the two germline ends. The CDR3 sequence is CASGAHEQYF. CDR3 DNA sequence: TGTGCCAGCGGCGCCCACGAGCAGTACTTC.

The chain employs TRBV5-1 and TRBJ1-1; 11 nucleotides agree with TRBD1. CDR3 length equals 14 residues. V gave up 4 bases and J gave up 4 bases; unmatched junction bases: 3. Per germline, CDR1 SGHRS and CDR2 YFSETQ. The CDR3 DNA follows: TGCGCCAGCAGCGTCGGACAGGGGGCCACTGAAGCTTTCTTT. Its protein is CASSVGQGATEAFF.

The chain couples TRBV7-6 to TRBJ1-3; D is uncertain. The V gene lost 2 bases and the J gene lost 0 bases, with 11 bases spanning the gap. Germline CDR1 is SGHVS and CDR2 is FNYEAQ. The CDR3 loop spans 16 amino acids. The CDR3 DNA sequence: TGTGCCAGCAGCTTAATGTCGTTGGGCTCTGGAAACACCATATATTTT. This translates into CASSLMSLGSGNTIYF.

A single count supports this clone. The V call is TRBV4-1, the J call TRBJ2-5, with D possibly matching TRBD1 (8 bases). Trimming stripped 2 bases from V and 5 bases from J, with 18 bases between. CDR3 length equals 16 residues. Germline V CDR1 and CDR2: MGHRA, YSYEKL. The CDR3 loop is CASSQRQGTTWETQYF. The DNA of the CDR3 is TGCGCCAGCAGCCAAAGACAGGGGACTACATGGGAGACCCAGTACTTC.

V gene TRBV5-4 combines with J gene TRBJ2-7; weak D call: TRBD2 (8 bases). V lost 7 bases and J 4 bases, leaving 18 bases between the germline ends. CDR3 length: 14 residues. CDR1 SGHNT and CDR2 YYREEE come from the germline V gene (reference sequence). CDR3 in amino acids: CASRGGGRSYEQYF. Written as DNA, the CDR3 is TGTGCCAGCCGAGGGGGCGGGAGGTCTTACGAGCAGTACTTC.

This sequence joins TRBV19 and TRBJ2-2; 8 bases match TRBD1. The CDR3 contains 17 residues. V shed 4 bases, J shed 7 bases, and the junction held 14 bases outside the gene matches. Germline assignment: CDR1 LNHDA and CDR2 SQIVND (reference sequence). The CDR3 region has the DNA TGTGCCAGTAGTACCCGGACGGAGACAGGGGCGTTCGGGGAGCTGTTTTTT. It is translated as CASSTRTETGAFGELFF.

CDR3 sequence reads: CASSLSVGGGNQPQHF. As DNA, the CDR3 is TGTGCCAGCAGTTTATCGGTGGGGGGTGGCAATCAGCCCCAGCATTTT. This sequence joins TRBV27 and TRBJ1-5; tentative D call: TRBD1 (5 bases). The ends were cut back, 0 bases at V and 2 bases at J, with 11 bases in the middle. In germline, CDR1 is MNHEY, CDR2 SMNVEV (reference sequence). This CDR3 is 16 amino acids long.

This chain uses TRBV15 with TRBJ1-4; the D is unclear. The CDR3 runs to 12 residues. Germline values: CDR1 LNHNV, CDR2 YYDKDF (reference sequence). V lost 0 bases to trimming and J lost 8 bases, with 4 bases between them. The CDR3 DNA reads as TGTGCCACCAGCAGAGAGGAGGAAAAACTGTTTTTT. Its protein is CATSREEEKLFF.

The CDR3: CASSKTGTASNYGYTF. The CDR3 bases are TGCGCCAGCAGCAAGACCGGGACGGCGTCTAACTATGGCTACACCTTC. The chain couples TRBV5-1 to TRBJ1-2; a possible D gene is TRBD1 (5 bases). Looked up from germline, CDR1 is SGHRS and CDR2 is YFSETQ. This CDR3 has 16 amino acids. Trimming took 4 bases from V and 0 from J, leaving 16 bases between them.

The gene calls are TRBV15 and TRBJ1-5; D is ambiguous. CDR1 and CDR2 from the germline V gene are LNHNV and YYDKDF (reference sequence). V was trimmed by 0 bases and J by 5 bases, leaving 8 bases between them. The CDR3 loop spans 14 amino acids. The chain's CDR3 is CATSRDPPDQPQHF. The CDR3 region has the DNA TGTGCCACCAGCAGAGATCCCCCCGATCAGCCCCAGCATTTT.

This clone was found once. The chain joins TRBV5-1 to TRBJ2-1; D is perhaps TRBD1 (6 bases). This CDR3 spans 13 amino acids. Trimming removed 3 bases from V and 6 bases from J, with 10 bases in between. Germline V CDR1 and CDR2: SGHRS, YFSETQ. CDR3 amino acids: CASSYLRGNEQFF. The CDR3 DNA follows: TGCGCCAGCAGCTACCTCAGGGGCAATGAGCAGTTCTTC. Complete variable domain (other parts from reference TRBV5-1 and TRBJ2-1): KAGVTQTPRYLIKTRGQQVTLSCSPISGHRSVSWYQQTPGQGLQFLFEYFSETQRNKGNFPGRFSGRQFSNSRSEMNVSTLELGDSALYLCASSYLRGNEQFFGPGTRLTVL.

The chain has TRBV27 and TRBJ2-1; maybe TRBD1 (6 bases). Germline CDR1 MNHEY, CDR2 SMNVEV (reference sequence). The V end was cut by 0 bases, the J end by 5 bases, with 11 bases between. The CDR3 extends over 15 amino acids. This chain's CDR3 is CASSLSGQFNNEQFF. Here the CDR3 DNA reads TGTGCCAGCAGTTTATCCGGACAGTTTAACAATGAGCAGTTCTTC.

The chain carries TRBV6-1 and TRBJ2-7; D gene unclear. Trimming removed 3 bases at V and 2 bases at J, with 11 bases between. The CDR3 runs 14 residues. CDR1 is MNHNS and CDR2 is SASEGT in the germline V gene. CDR3 coding DNA: TGTGCCAGCAGTGACAGTTCGCGTCCCTACGAGCAGTACTTC. Protein: CASSDSSRPYEQYF.

The genes are TRBV19 and TRBJ1-2; tentative D call: TRBD1 (5 bases). Trimming left V 6 bases short and J 5 bases short, with 16 bases between. CDR1 and CDR2 (germline): LNHDA, SQIVND (reference sequence). The CDR3 is 14 residues long. CDR3 bases: TGTGCCAGTAGACTCGCCAGGGAGGTTTATGGCTACACCTTC. Translating gives CASRLAREVYGYTF.

V usage is TRBV28 and J usage is TRBJ1-1; D might be TRBD1 (5 bases). Trimming cost V 4 bases and J 0 bases, with 12 bases left between them. The CDR3 length is 15 residues. Germline V gene sequence: CDR1 MDHEN, CDR2 SYDVKM. CDR3 DNA: TGTGCCAGCAGTTCCAAAGGGGTTATGAACACTGAAGCTTTCTTT. This translates into CASSSKGVMNTEAFF.

V usage is TRBV2 and J usage is TRBJ2-7; D unclear. The CDR3 extends over 14 amino acids. CDR1 and CDR2 (germline): SNHLY, FYNNEI. V lost 7 bases and J lost 1, with 14 bases in between. In DNA, the CDR3 is TGTGCCAGCAATACTGGATACGGGTCCTACGAGCAGTACTTC. Its translation is CASNTGYGSYEQYF.

The chain uses TRBV27 and TRBJ2-5, with TRBD1 as a possible D gene (5 bases). V shed 0 bases and J shed 1 base, with 18 bases lying between them. Germline CDR1 and CDR2: MNHEY and SMNVEV (reference sequence). The CDR3 totals 18 residues. Here the CDR3 DNA reads TGTGCCAGCAGTTTATCGGGCCAGACATACAGGTCCCAAGAGACCCAGTACTTC. This sequence encodes CASSLSGQTYRSQETQYF.

The gene calls are TRBV9 and TRBJ2-1, with 9 nucleotides matching TRBD2. CDR1 and CDR2 (germline): SGDLS, YYNGEE. After removal of 4 bases from V and 4 bases from J, the junction contained 6 bases not matched to a gene. The CDR3 contains 15 residues. This CDR3 is CASSPRTSAYNEQFF. As DNA, the CDR3 is TGTGCCAGCAGCCCCCGGACTAGCGCGTACAATGAGCAGTTCTTC. The full variable domain, in which reference TRBV9 and TRBJ2-1 provide the parts outside the CDR3, is DSGVTQTPKHLITATGQRVTLRCSPRSGDLSVYWYQQSLDQGLQFLIQYYNGEERAKGNILERFSAQQFPDLHSELNLSSLELGDSALYFCASSPRTSAYNEQFFGPGTRLTVL.